Listed here are 19 T cell receptor beta chains from one sample, sequenced in a study of blood T cell repertoires in COVID-19 (dated by TCRdb to 2020 to 2021). Library preparation used the immunoSEQ multiplex PCR assay. Entries here come from immuneACCESS through TCRdb and include only in-frame sequences with V and J called. Some clones fail to appear in such tables; in the studies checked, an unresolved V gene covers under half of the shortfall, and the cause of the remainder is unknown. In all, the sample holds about 190,000 clones, and about 88% of those were seen once. Of the sample, approximately 15% falls within the top ten clones. Input material: peripheral blood. The receptors shown here come from a man between 25 and 39 years old with active or convalescent COVID-19.

The V call is TRBV7-9, the J call TRBJ2-3, with D uncertain. Between the trimmed V and J ends, which lost 7 bases and 4 bases, there was a span of 21 bases. Per the germline V gene, CDR1 is SEHNR and CDR2 is FQNEAQ (reference sequence). This CDR3 contains 16 residues. The CDR3 sequence is CASNLGGSRNSDTQYF. CDR3 in DNA: TGTGCCAGCAACCTCGGCGGCTCCCGTAATTCAGATACGCAGTATTTT.

The genes are TRBV2 and TRBJ2-3; TRBD2 agrees at 11 bases. Germline CDR1 SNHLY, CDR2 FYNNEI. This CDR3 comprises 13 residues. CDR3 protein: CAGLAGGADTQYF. CDR3 DNA sequence: TGTGCGGGTCTAGCGGGAGGAGCCGATACGCAGTATTTT.

This clone was detected ten times or more. The rearrangement links TRBV6-5 to TRBJ1-5; weak D call: TRBD1 (5 bases). The CDR3 contains 14 residues. CDR1 and CDR2 from the germline V gene are MNHEY and SVGAGI. V shed 6 bases and J shed 4 bases, with 13 bases lying between them. The CDR3 sequence is CASRREGKNQPQHF. CDR3 bases: TGTGCCAGCAGGCGGGAGGGGAAGAATCAGCCCCAGCATTTT.

This clone was seen only a few times. The chain has TRBV7-9 and TRBJ2-7; 10 nucleotides agree with TRBD1. The junction had 9 bases not matched to a gene; V was cut back by 5 bases and J by 5 bases. This CDR3 contains 15 residues. Germline V gene lookup returns CDR1 SEHNR and CDR2 FQNEAQ (reference sequence). CDR3 DNA: TGTGCCAGCAGCCCAGGCGGGACAGGGGTGGACGAGCAGTACTTC. Residues: CASSPGGTGVDEQYF.

The rearrangement joins TRBV5-1 to TRBJ1-5, with D tentatively TRBD1 (6 bases). V was clipped by 3 bases and J by 7 bases, with 17 bases between them. Germline CDR1 is SGHRS and CDR2 is YFSETQ. CDR3 length: 15 residues. CDR3 protein: CASSSDGQGNQPQHF. CDR3 nucleotides: TGCGCCAGCAGCTCCGACGGGCAGGGGAACCAGCCCCAGCATTTT.

This chain uses TRBV30 with TRBJ2-6, with TRBD1 matching 10 bases. This CDR3 has 16 residues. V was clipped by 8 bases and J by 1 base; unmatched bases: 8. CDR1 and CDR2 from the germline V gene are GTSNPN and SVGIG (reference sequence). CDR3 loop: CARSGTGVSGANVLTF. DNA of the CDR3: TGTGCCCGGTCTGGGACAGGGGTATCTGGGGCCAACGTCCTGACTTTC.

The gene calls are TRBV19 and TRBJ1-2; tentative D call: TRBD1 (5 bases). Germline V CDR1 and CDR2: LNHDA, SQIVND (reference sequence). There are 12 residues in the CDR3. Trimming took off 7 bases at V and 10 bases at J, with 16 bases between the two ends. The CDR3 sequence: CASISSGRAYTF. CDR3 DNA sequence: TGTGCCAGTATCTCATCAGGGAGGGCCTACACCTTC.

The rearrangement joins TRBV14 to TRBJ1-2; D might be TRBD1 (6 bases). The CDR3 spans 14 residues. Trimming removed 1 base at V and 3 bases at J, with 9 bases between. CDR1 and CDR2 (germline): SGHDN, FVKESK. The CDR3, as DNA: TGTGCCAGCAGCCAAGGACAGGCGTACTATGGCTACACCTTC. Its protein is CASSQGQAYYGYTF.

This clone was detected only a few times. This chain joins TRBV19 and TRBJ2-3, with D possibly TRBD1 on 6 matching bases. Trimming pared 5 bases from V and 0 bases from J, leaving 12 bases between. This CDR3 comprises 15 residues. Germline V gene data show CDR1 as LNHDA and CDR2 as SQIVND (reference sequence). The CDR3 nucleotides read TGTGCCAGTAGTGTACAGGGACCTAGCACAGATACGCAGTATTTT. This encodes CASSVQGPSTDTQYF.

CDR3 nucleotides: TGTGCCAGCAGGAACAGGGCTGAAGCTTTCTTT. It is translated as CASRNRAEAFF. This chain uses TRBV28 with TRBJ1-1; D possibly corresponds to TRBD1 (6 bases). V lost 6 bases to trimming and J lost 6 bases, with 8 bases between them. CDR3 size: 11 residues. The germline CDR1 and CDR2 sequences are MDHEN and SYDVKM.

This clone was detected once. The chain joins TRBV7-2 to TRBJ1-2, with 8 bases matching TRBD1. After removal of 4 bases from V and 4 bases from J, the junction contained 5 bases not matched to a gene. Germline lookup yields CDR1 SGHTA and CDR2 FQGNSA. The CDR3 length is 14 residues. CDR3 DNA sequence: TGTGCCAGCAGCTCCCAGGGGGCTGGCTATGGCTACACCTTC. Protein product: CASSSQGAGYGYTF.

This chain connects TRBV6-5 to TRBJ1-6; 9 nucleotides align to TRBD1. After removal of 2 bases from V and 9 bases from J, the junction contained 5 bases not matched to a gene. CDR1 is MNHEY and CDR2 is SVGAGI in the germline V gene. The CDR3 totals 15 residues. In DNA form, the CDR3 reads TGTGCCAGCAGTTACACGGACAGGGGAGTTTCACCCCTCCACTTT. Encoded protein: CASSYTDRGVSPLHF.

The chain couples TRBV7-9 to TRBJ2-1, with TRBD1 identical over 7 bases. Trimming cost V 1 base and J 5 bases; bases outside gene matches: 5. The CDR3 extends over 15 amino acids. Germline CDR1 and CDR2: SEHNR and FQNEAQ (reference sequence). CDR3 sequence (DNA): TGTGCCAGCAGCTTAGTACAGGGGAAGGACAATGAGCAGTTCTTC. Translation gives CASSLVQGKDNEQFF.

The rearrangement links TRBV5-1 to TRBJ2-2, with 13 bases aligning to TRBD2. CDR1 SGHRS and CDR2 YFSETQ come from the germline V gene. This CDR3 comprises 17 residues. V shed 4 bases, J shed 4 bases, and the junction held 7 bases outside the gene matches. Written as DNA, the CDR3 is TGCGCCAGCAGCCAAGAGGGACTAGCGGGATTCACCGGGGAGCTGTTTTTT. This translates into CASSQEGLAGFTGELFF.

This clone showed up just once. The rearrangement uses TRBV7-8 and TRBJ2-7; tentative D call: TRBD1 (6 bases). Germline CDR1 reads SGHVS; CDR2 reads FQNEAQ. The CDR3 runs to 17 residues. V was trimmed by 1 base and J by 3 bases, leaving 19 bases between them. The DNA for the CDR3 is TGTGCCAGCAGCTTAGAAGGGGGAAGTTTCGTAGGCTACGAGCAGTACTTC. It codes for CASSLEGGSFVGYEQYF. Filled out from reference TRBV7-8 and TRBJ2-7, the complete variable domain reads GAGVSQSPRYKVAKRGQDVALRCDPISGHVSLFWYQQALGQGPEFLTYFQNEAQLDKSGLPSDRFFAERPEGSVSTLKIQRTQQEDSAVYLCASSLEGGSFVGYEQYFGPGTRLTVT.

This chain joins TRBV7-9 and TRBJ1-5; a weak D match, TRBD1 (5 bases). There are 14 residues in the CDR3. CDR1 SEHNR and CDR2 FQNEAQ come from the germline V gene (reference sequence). The V end was cut by 3 bases, the J end by 5 bases, with 11 bases between. CDR3: CASSLGRDDQPQHF. CDR3 DNA: TGTGCCAGCAGCTTGGGCAGGGATGATCAGCCCCAGCATTTT. Filled out from reference TRBV7-9 and TRBJ1-5, the complete variable domain reads DTGVSQNPRHKITKRGQNVTFRCDPISEHNRLYWYRQTLGQGPEFLTYFQNEAQLEKSRLLSDRFSAERPKGSFSTLEIQRTEQGDSAMYLCASSLGRDDQPQHFGDGTRLSIL.

This sequence joins TRBV9 and TRBJ2-7; 9 positions agree with TRBD2. J gave up 5 bases and V 4 bases, and 7 bases lay outside the gene matches. The germline gives CDR1 SGDLS, CDR2 YYNGEE. The CDR3 length is 14 residues. The DNA of the CDR3 is TGTGCCAGCAGCCTACGTAGCGGGAGCGACGAGCAGTACTTC. Residues: CASSLRSGSDEQYF.

The chain combines TRBV5-6 with TRBJ1-6, with D possibly matching TRBD1 (6 bases). The V and J ends lost 4 bases and 7 bases respectively, with 12 bases between them. The CDR3 is made up of 14 amino acids. Germline V gene sequence: CDR1 SGHDT, CDR2 YYEEEE. The CDR3 spells CASSADSTNSPLHF. The DNA for the CDR3 is TGTGCCAGCAGCGCGGACAGCACGAATTCACCCCTCCACTTT.

This chain links TRBV30 with TRBJ2-7; 7 bases align to TRBD1. Germline values: CDR1 GTSNPN, CDR2 SVGIG (reference sequence). This CDR3 is 13 amino acids long. With V trimmed by 1 base and J by 7 bases, 7 bases remained unmatched. The CDR3 protein is CAWSDRGEGEQYF. The CDR3 DNA follows: TGTGCCTGGAGTGACAGGGGCGAGGGAGAGCAGTACTTC.